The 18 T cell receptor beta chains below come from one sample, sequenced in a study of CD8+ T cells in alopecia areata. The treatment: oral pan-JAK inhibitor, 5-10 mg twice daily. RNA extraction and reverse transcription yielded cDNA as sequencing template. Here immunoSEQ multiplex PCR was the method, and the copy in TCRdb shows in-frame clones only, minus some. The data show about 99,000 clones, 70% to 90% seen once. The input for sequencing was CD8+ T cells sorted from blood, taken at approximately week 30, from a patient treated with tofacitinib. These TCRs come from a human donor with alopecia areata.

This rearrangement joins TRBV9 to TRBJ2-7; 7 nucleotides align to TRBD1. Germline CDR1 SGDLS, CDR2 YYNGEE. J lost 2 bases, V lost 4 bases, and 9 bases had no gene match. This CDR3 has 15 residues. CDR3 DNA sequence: TGTGCCAGCAGCCCGCTGGACAGGCCGGCCTACGAGCAGTACTTC. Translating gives CASSPLDRPAYEQYF.

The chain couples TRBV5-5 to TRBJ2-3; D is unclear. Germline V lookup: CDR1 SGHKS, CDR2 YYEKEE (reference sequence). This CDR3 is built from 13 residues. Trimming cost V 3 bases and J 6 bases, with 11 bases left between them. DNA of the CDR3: TGTGCCAGCAGCTCCGAAATTTGGGATACGCAGTATTTT. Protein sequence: CASSSEIWDTQYF.

The CDR3 nucleotides read TGTGCCAGCAGCAAACTAGCGGGGGCTTCCTACAATGAGCAGTTCTTC. The encoded protein is CASSKLAGASYNEQFF. The chain has TRBV7-7 and TRBJ2-1, with 11 nucleotides matching TRBD2. CDR1 is SSHAT, CDR2 FNYEAQ, per germline (reference sequence). V shed 5 bases and J 1 base; nucleotides not matched to a gene: 4. The CDR3 runs 16 residues.

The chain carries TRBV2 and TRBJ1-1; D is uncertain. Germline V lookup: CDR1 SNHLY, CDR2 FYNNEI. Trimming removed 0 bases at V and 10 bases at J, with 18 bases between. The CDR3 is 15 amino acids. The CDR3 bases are TGTGCCAGCAGTGAAGCGCTTCAGGAAGAGGTGGGAGCTTTCTTT. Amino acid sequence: CASSEALQEEVGAFF. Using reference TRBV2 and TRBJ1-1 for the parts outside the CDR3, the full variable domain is EPEVTQTPSHQVTQMGQEVILRCVPISNHLYFYWYRQILGQKVEFLVSFYNNEISEKSEIFDDQFSVERPDGSNFTLKIRSTKLEDSAMYFCASSEALQEEVGAFFGQGTRLTVV.

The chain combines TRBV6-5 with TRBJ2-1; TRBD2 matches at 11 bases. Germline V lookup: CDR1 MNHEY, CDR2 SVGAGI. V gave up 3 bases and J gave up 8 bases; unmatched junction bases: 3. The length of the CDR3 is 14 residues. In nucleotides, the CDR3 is TGTGCCAGCAGTTATGAACTAGCGGGAGATGAGCAGTTCTTC. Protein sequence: CASSYELAGDEQFF.

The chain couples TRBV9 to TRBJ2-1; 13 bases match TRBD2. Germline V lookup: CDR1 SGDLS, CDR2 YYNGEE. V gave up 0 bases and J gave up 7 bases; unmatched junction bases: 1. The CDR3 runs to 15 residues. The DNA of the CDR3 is TGTGCCAGCAGCGTAGTACTAGCGGGAGGGAATGAGCAGTTCTTC. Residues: CASSVVLAGGNEQFF. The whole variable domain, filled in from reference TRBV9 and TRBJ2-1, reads DSGVTQTPKHLITATGQRVTLRCSPRSGDLSVYWYQQSLDQGLQFLIQYYNGEERAKGNILERFSAQQFPDLHSELNLSSLELGDSALYFCASSVVLAGGNEQFFGPGTRLTVL.

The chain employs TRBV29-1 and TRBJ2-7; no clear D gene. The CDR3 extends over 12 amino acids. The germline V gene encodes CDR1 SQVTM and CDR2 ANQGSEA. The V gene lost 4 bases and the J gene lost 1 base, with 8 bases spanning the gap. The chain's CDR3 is CSVAQDSYEQYF. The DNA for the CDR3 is TGCAGCGTTGCCCAGGATTCCTACGAGCAGTACTTC.

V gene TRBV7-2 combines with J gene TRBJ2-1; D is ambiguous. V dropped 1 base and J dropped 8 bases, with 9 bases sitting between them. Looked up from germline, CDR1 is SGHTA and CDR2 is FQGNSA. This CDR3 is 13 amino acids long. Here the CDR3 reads CASSLVGMHEQFF. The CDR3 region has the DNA TGTGCCAGCAGCTTAGTGGGCATGCATGAGCAGTTCTTC.

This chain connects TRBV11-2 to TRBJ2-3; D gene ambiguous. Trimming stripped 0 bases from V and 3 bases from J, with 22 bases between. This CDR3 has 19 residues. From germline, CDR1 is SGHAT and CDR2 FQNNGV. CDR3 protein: CASSLEADPQPPRTDTQYF. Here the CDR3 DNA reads TGTGCCAGCAGCTTAGAAGCAGACCCCCAACCCCCTCGGACAGATACGCAGTATTTT.

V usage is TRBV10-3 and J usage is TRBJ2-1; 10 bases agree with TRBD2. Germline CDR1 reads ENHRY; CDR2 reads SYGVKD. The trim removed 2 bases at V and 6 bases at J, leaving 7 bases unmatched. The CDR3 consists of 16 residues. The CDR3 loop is CAISENPSGSFNEQFF. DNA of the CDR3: TGTGCCATCAGTGAGAACCCTAGCGGGAGTTTCAATGAGCAGTTCTTC.

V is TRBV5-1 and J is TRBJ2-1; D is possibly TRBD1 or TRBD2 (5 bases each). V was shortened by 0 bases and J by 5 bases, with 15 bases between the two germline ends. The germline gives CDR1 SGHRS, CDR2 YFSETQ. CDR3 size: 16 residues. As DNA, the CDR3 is TGCGCCAGCAGCTTGGGGTTAGGAAGGGGAGACAATGAGCAGTTCTTC. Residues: CASSLGLGRGDNEQFF.

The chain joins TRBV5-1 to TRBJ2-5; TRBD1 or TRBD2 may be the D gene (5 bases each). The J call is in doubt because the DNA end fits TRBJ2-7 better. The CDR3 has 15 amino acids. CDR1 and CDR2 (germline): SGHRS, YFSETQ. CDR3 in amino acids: CASSLEGTDPYEQYF. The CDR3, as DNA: TGCGCCAGCAGCTTGGAGGGGACGGACCCCTACGAGCAGTACTTC.

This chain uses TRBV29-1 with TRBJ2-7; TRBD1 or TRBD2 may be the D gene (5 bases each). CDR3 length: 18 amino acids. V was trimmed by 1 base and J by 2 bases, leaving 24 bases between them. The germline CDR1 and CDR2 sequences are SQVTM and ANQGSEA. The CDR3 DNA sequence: TGCAGCGTTGAAGTTTTGGATACAGTGGGACCGGCCACCTACGAGCAGTACTTC. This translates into CSVEVLDTVGPATYEQYF.

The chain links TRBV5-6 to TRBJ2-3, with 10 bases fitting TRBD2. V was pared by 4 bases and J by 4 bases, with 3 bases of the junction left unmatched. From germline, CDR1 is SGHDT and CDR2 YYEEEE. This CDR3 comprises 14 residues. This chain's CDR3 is CASSSGGAPDTQYF. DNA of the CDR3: TGTGCCAGCAGCAGCGGGGGGGCCCCAGATACGCAGTATTTT.

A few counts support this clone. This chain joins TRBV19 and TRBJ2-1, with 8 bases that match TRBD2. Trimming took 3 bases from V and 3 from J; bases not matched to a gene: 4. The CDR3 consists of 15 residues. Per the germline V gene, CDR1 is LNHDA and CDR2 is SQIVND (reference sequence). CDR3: CASSIDSGIYNEQFF. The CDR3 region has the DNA TGTGCCAGTAGTATCGATAGCGGGATCTACAATGAGCAGTTCTTC.

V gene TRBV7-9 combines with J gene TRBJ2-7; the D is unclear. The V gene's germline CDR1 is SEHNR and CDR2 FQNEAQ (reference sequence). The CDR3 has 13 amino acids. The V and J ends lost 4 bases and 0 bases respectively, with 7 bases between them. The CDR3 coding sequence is TGTGCCAGCAGCTCCCCCGTCTCCTACGAGCAGTACTTC. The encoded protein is CASSSPVSYEQYF.

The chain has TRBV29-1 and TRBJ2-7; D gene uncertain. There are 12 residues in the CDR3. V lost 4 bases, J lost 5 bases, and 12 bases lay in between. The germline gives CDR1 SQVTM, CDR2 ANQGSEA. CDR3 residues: CSVALAAHEQYF. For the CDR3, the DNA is TGCAGCGTTGCCCTCGCAGCGCACGAGCAGTACTTC.

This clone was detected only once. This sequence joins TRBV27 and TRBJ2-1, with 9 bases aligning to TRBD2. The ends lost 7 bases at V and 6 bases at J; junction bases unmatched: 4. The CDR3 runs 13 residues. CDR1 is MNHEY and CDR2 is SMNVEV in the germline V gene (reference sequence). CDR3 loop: CASTRGRANEQFF. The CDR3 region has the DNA TGTGCCAGCACGCGCGGGAGGGCCAATGAGCAGTTCTTC.